The clone carrying this T cell receptor (beta chain) was detected ten times or more. The germline CDR1 and CDR2 sequences are LNHDA and SQIVND (reference sequence). V lost 1 base and J 1 base, leaving 13 bases between the germline ends. The CDR3 length is 16 residues. This specimen belongs to a study of blood T cell repertoires in COVID-19. The overall study: Sites across the United States, Italy and Spain contributed samples from acute and convalescent COVID-19. The analysed material was cDNA or gDNA that came from T cells, B-cell-depleted T cells, or PBMCs.

Under the authors' procedure: Scientists estimated how many nucleated cells there were by amplifying reference gene primers. The table came from immunoSEQ multiplex PCR; TCRdb's copy has only in-frame clones and leaves some out. D and trimming come from the DNA, and the V and J calls and clone size come from that table. The sample records 40,000 to 65,000 clones, approximately 84% being singletons. V and J are TRBV19 and TRBJ1-1; D not certain. The receptor comes from a human donor with active or convalescent COVID-19. The donor label of this sample is uncertain. The sample comprised peripheral blood. The chain's CDR3 is CASSIVWQRANTEAFF. CDR3 in DNA: TGTGCCAGTAGTATAGTGTGGCAGCGGGCGAACACTGAAGCTTTCTTT. Full variable domain (rest looked up from reference TRBV19 and TRBJ1-1): DGGITQSPKYLFRKEGQNVTLSCEQNLNHDAMYWYRQDPGQGLRLIYYSQIVNDFQKGDIAEGYSVSREKKESFPLTVTSAQKNPTAFYLCASSIVWQRANTEAFFGQGTRLTVV.